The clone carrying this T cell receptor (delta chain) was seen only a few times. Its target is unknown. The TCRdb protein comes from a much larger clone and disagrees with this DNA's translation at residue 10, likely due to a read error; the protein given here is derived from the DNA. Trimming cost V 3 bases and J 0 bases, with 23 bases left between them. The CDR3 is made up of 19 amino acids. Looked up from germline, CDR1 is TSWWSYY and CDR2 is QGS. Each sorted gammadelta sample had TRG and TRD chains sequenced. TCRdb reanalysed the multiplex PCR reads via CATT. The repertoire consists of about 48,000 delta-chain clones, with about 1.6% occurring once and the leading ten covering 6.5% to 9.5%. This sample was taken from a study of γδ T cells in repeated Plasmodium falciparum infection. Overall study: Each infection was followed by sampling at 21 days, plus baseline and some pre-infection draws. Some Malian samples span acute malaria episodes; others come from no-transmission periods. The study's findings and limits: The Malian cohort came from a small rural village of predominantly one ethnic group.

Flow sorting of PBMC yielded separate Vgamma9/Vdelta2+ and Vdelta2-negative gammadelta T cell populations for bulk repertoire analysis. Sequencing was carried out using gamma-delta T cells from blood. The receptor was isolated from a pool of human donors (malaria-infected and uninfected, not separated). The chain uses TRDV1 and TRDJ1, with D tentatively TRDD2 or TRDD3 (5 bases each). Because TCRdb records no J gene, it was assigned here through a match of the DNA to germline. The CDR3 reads CALGDGVLWPGAHTDKLIF. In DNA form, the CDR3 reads TGTGCTCTTGGGGATGGAGTCCTATGGCCGGGGGCGCACACCGATAAACTCATCTTT.